This T cell receptor beta chain was sequenced for a study of breast tumors, draining lymph nodes, adjacent tissues. TCRdb recomputed calls from the multiplex PCR reads with MiXCR, one row per CDR3 protein. The sample holds about 200,000 distinct CDR3 sequences, approximately 33% seen once. Samples came from axillary lymph nodes draining the breast cancer. This clonotype has at least ten counts. Trimming left V 0 bases short and J 6 bases short, with 15 bases between. Germline CDR1 is DFQATT and CDR2 is SNEGSKA (reference sequence). The CDR3 totals 15 residues. The gene calls are TRBV20-1 and TRBJ2-1, with a possible D match to TRBD2 (5 bases). The source of this sequence is a female donor with breast cancer. Some clones in this sample may be carry-over from other donors' samples. The sequenced material came from axillary lymph node tissue. The CDR3 nucleotides read TGCAGTGCTAGAGATCCGAGGGAGTCGGTCAATGAGCAGTTCTTC. Translation: CSARDPRESVNEQFF.